The entry below gives a single T cell receptor (beta chain) sequence along with its context. V was clipped by 10 bases and J by 8 bases; unmatched bases: 14. This CDR3 is 14 amino acids long. The germline V gene has CDR1 SGHTA and CDR2 FQGNSA. A second PCR of 7 to 11 cycles used a sample-barcoded 5' primer and a J-beta primer mix. Using its own MiXCR run on the 5' RACE reads, TCRdb lists one record per CDR3 protein. The top ten hold 25% to 35% of the sample, which has 650,000 to 900,000 distinct CDR3 sequences, around 68% seen once. This sample was included in a study of blood T cells in healthy people across ages. Turning to the study itself: There was about one barcoded beta molecule captured by template switching per two T cells.

Isolation yielded PBMCs, at least 6 million per sample, in every case. Samples each yielded at least 6 micrograms of total RNA. The rearrangement uses TRBV7-2 and TRBJ2-1, with 7 bases aligning to TRBD1. Sequenced: blood. This clonotype was sampled from a man aged 25 to 45 in good health. CDR3 loop: CATSGEGAIDEQFF. CDR3 sequence (DNA): TGTGCCACCTCTGGAGAGGGGGCTATCGATGAGCAGTTCTTC.